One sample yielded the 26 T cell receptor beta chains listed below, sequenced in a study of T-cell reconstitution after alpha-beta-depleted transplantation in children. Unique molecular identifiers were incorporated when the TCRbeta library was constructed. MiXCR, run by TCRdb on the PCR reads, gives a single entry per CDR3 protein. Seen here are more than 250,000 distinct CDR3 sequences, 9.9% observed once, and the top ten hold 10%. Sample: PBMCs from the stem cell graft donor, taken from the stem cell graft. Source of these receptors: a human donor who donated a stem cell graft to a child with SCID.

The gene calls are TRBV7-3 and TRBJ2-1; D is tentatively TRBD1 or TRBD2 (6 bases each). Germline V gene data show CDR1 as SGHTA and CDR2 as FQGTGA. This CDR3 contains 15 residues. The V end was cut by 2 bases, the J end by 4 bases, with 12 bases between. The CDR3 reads CASSLDLGGYNEQFF. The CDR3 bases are TGTGCCAGCAGCTTAGATCTAGGGGGGTACAATGAGCAGTTCTTC.

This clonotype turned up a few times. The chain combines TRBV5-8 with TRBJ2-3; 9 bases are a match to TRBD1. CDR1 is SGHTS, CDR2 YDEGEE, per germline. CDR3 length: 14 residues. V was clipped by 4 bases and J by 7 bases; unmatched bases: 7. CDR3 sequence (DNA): TGTGCCAGCAGCATCGGACAGGGGAAAAATACGCAGTATTTT. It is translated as CASSIGQGKNTQYF.

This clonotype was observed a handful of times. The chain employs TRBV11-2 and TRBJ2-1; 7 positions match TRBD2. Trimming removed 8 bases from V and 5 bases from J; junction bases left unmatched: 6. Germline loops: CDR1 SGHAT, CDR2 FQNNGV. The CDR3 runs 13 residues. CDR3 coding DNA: TGTGCCAGCGGCTGGGGGGGACACAATGAGCAGTTCTTC. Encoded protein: CASGWGGHNEQFF.

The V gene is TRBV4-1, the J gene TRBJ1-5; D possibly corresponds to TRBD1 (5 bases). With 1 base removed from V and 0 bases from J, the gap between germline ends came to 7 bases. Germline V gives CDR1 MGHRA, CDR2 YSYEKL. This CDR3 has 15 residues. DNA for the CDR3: TGCGCCAGCAGCCAAGGACAGTATAGCAATCAGCCCCAGCATTTT. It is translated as CASSQGQYSNQPQHF.

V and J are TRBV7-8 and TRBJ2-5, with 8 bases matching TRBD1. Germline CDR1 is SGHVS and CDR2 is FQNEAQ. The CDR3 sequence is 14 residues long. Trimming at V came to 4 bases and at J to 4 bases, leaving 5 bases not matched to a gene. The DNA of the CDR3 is TGTGCCAGCAGCTCCAGGGGGCGAGGAGAGACCCAGTACTTC. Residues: CASSSRGRGETQYF.

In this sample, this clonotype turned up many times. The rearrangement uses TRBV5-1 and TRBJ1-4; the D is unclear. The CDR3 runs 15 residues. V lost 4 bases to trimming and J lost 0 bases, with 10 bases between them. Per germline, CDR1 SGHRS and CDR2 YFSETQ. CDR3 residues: CASSARKATNEKLFF. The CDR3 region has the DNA TGCGCCAGCAGCGCCAGAAAAGCAACTAATGAAAAACTGTTTTTT.

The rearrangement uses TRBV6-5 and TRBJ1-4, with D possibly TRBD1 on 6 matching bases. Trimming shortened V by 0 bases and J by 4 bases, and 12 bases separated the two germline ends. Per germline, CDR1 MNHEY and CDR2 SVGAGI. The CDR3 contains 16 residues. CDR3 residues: CASSYSRDTYNEKLFF. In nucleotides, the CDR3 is TGTGCCAGCAGTTACTCGAGGGACACCTATAATGAAAAACTGTTTTTT.

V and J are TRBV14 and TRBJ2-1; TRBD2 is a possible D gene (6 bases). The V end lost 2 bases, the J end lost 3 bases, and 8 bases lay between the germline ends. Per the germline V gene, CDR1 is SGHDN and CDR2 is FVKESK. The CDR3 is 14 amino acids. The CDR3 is CASSQLGGYNEQFF. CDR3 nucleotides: TGTGCCAGCAGCCAATTGGGGGGCTACAATGAGCAGTTCTTC. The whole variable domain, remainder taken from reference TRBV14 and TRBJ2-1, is EAGVTQFPSHSVIEKGQTVTLRCDPISGHDNLYWYRRVMGKEIKFLLHFVKESKQDESGMPNNRFLAERTGGTYSTLKVQPAELEDSGVYFCASSQLGGYNEQFFGPGTRLTVL.

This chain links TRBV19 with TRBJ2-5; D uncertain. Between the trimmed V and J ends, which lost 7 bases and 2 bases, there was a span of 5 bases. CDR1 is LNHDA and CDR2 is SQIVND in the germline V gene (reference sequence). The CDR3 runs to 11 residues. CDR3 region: CASTRQETQYF. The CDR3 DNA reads TGTGCCAGTACAAGACAAGAGACCCAGTACTTC.

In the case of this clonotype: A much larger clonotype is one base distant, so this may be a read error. CDR3 in amino acids: CSVEEWSGTGKETQYF. CDR3 in DNA: TGCAGCGTTGAAGAGTGGTCCGGGACAGGGAAAGAGACCCAGTACTTC. The genes are TRBV29-1 and TRBJ2-5, with 9 bases matching TRBD1. V was pared by 0 bases and J by 3 bases, with 8 bases of the junction left unmatched. The V gene's germline CDR1 is SQVTM and CDR2 ANQGSEA. The CDR3 extends over 16 amino acids.

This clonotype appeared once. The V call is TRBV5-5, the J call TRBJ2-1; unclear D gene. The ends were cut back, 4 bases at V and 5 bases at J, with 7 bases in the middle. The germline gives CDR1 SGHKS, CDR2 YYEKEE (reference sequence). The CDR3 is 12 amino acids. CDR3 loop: CASSRDDNEQFF. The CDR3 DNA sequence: TGTGCCAGCAGCCGAGATGACAATGAGCAGTTCTTC.

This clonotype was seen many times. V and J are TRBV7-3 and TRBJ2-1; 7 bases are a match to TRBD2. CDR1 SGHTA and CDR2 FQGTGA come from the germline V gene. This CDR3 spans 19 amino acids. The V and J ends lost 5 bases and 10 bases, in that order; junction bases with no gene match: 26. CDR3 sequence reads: CASSPHARGKESRGGEQFF. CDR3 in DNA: TGTGCCAGCAGCCCACACGCCCGGGGCAAGGAATCCCGGGGAGGGGAGCAGTTCTTC. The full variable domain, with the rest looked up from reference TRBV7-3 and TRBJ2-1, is GAGVSQTPSNKVTEKGKYVELRCDPISGHTALYWYRQSLGQGPEFLIYFQGTGAADDSGLPNDRFFAVRPEGSVSTLKIQRTERGDSAVYLCASSPHARGKESRGGEQFFGPGTRLTVL.

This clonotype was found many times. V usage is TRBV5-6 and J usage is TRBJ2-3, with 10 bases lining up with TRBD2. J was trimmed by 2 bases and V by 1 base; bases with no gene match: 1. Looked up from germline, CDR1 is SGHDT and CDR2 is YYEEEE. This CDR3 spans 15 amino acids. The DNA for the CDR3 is TGTGCCAGCAGCTTGACTAGCGGGGCCACAGATACGCAGTATTTT. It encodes CASSLTSGATDTQYF.

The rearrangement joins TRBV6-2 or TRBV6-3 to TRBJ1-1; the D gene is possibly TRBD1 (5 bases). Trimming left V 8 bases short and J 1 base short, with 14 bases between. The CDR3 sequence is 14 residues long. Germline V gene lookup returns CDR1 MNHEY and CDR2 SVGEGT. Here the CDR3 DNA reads TGTGCCAGCGGGCAGGGTCGGGGGAACACTGAAGCTTTCTTT. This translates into CASGQGRGNTEAFF.

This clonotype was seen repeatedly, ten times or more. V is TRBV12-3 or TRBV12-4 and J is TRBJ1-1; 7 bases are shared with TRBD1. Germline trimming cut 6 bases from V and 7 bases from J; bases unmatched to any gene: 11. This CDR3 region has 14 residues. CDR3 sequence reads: CASSLQGPRNEAFF. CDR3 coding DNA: TGTGCCAGCAGCCTACAGGGGCCCCGGAATGAAGCTTTCTTT.

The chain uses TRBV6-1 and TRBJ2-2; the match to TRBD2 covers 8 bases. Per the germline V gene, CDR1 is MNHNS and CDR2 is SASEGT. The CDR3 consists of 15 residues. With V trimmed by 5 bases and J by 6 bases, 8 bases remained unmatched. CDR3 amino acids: CASSKGTSRAGELFF. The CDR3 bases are TGTGCCAGCAGTAAAGGGACTAGTCGCGCCGGGGAGCTGTTTTTT.

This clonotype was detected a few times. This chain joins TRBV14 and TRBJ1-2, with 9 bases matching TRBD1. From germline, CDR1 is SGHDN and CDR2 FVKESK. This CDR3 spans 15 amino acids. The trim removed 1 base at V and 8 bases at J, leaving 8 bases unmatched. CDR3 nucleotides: TGTGCCAGCAGCCAAGTTGCGGACAGGGGAAAGGGCTACACCTTC. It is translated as CASSQVADRGKGYTF.

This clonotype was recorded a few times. CDR3 coding DNA: TGCAGTGCTAGGGTACAACAGGGGCTATCCTACGAGCAGTACTTC. Translating gives CSARVQQGLSYEQYF. The V call is TRBV20-1, the J call TRBJ2-7; the match to TRBD1 covers 7 bases. The CDR3 extends over 15 amino acids. The germline CDR1 and CDR2 sequences are DFQATT and SNEGSKA (reference sequence). Trimming at V came to 3 bases and at J to 1 base, leaving 9 bases not matched to a gene.

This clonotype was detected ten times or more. The CDR3 DNA follows: TGCAGTGCTAGAGACCCAGGGAGATCCTATAATTCACCCCTCCACTTT. Protein sequence: CSARDPGRSYNSPLHF. This chain connects TRBV20-1 to TRBJ1-6, with D possibly matching TRBD1 (5 bases). V lost 0 bases and J lost 1, with 10 bases in between. CDR1 DFQATT and CDR2 SNEGSKA come from the germline V gene (reference sequence). This CDR3 is 16 amino acids long.

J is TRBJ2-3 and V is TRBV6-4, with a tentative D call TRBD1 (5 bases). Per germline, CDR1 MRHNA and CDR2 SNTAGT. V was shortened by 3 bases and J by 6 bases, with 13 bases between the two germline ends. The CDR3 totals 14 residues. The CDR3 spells CASSENAGIDTQYF. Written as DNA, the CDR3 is TGTGCCAGCAGTGAAAACGCAGGGATTGATACGCAGTATTTT.

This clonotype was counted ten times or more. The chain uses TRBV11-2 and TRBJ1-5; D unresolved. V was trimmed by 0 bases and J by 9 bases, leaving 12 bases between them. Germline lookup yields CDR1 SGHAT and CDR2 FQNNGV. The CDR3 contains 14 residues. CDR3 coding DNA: TGTGCCAGCAGCTTAGAAGTGGCGGTGGGGCCCCAGCATTTT. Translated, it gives CASSLEVAVGPQHF.

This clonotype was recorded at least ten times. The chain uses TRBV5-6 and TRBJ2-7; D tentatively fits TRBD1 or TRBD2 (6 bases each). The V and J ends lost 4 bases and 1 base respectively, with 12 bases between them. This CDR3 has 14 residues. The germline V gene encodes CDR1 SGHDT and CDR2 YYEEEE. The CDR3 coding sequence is TGTGCCAGCAGCGCTAGGGGGGAGTCCTACGAGCAGTACTTC. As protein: CASSARGESYEQYF. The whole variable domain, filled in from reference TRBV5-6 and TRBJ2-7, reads DAGVTQSPTHLIKTRGQQVTLRCSPKSGHDTVSWYQQALGQGPQFIFQYYEEEERQRGNFPDRFSGHQFPNYSSELNVNALLLGDSALYLCASSARGESYEQYFGPGTRLTVT.

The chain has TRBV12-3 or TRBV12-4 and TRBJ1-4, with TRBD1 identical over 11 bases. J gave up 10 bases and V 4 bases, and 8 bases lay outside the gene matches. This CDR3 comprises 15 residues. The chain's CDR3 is CASSSSGQGVVKLFF. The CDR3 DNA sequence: TGTGCCAGCAGTTCCTCGGGACAGGGGGTTGTAAAACTGTTTTTT.

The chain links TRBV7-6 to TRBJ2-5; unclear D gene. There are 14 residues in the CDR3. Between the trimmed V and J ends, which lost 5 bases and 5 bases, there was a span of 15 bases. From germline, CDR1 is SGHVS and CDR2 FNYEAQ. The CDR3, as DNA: TGTGCCAGCAGCCAAATAGGAAATCCGGAGACCCAGTACTTC. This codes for CASSQIGNPETQYF.

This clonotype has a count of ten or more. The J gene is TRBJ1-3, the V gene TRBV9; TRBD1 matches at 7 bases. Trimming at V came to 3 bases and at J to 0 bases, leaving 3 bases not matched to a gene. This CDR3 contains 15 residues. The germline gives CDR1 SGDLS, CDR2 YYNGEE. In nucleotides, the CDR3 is TGTGCCAGCAGCGAGGGGGACAGCTCTGGAAACACCATATATTTT. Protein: CASSEGDSSGNTIYF.

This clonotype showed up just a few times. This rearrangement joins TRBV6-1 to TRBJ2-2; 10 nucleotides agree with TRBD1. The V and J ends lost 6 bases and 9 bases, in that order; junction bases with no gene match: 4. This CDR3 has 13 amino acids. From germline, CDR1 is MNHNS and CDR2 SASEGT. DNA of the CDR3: TGTGCCAGCAGACGGGACAGGGGAAGGGAGCTGTTTTTT. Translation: CASRRDRGRELFF.